This TCR beta chain was sequenced for a study of PD-L1 blockade in urothelial cancer. As for the study in general: Atezolizumab therapy began for patients around 2014, dosed at 1,200 mg intravenously every 3 weeks. Bladder-origin urothelial cancer in males described about 90% of the 29 patients.

As concerns this clone: Its antigen is currently unknown.

Broader study findings: Patients with below-median pretreatment blood clonality survived longer.

The junction had 3 bases not matched to a gene; V was cut back by 3 bases and J by 1 base. Germline V CDR1 and CDR2: LNHNV, YYDKDF (reference sequence). This CDR3 is built from 14 residues. Repertoires were generated with immunoSEQ multiplex PCR, while TCRdb's copy carries only in-frame clones and drops some. The table has 60,000 or so clones, 82% seen once; the top ten hold 3.5% to 5.5%. The sequence came from a man aged 65-85 years with urothelial cancer. The V call is TRBV15, the J call TRBJ2-7; 7 bases line up with TRBD1. This specimen was PBMCs, taken around atezolizumab (anti-PD-L1) treatment. The CDR3 sequence: CATSSDRASYEQYF. DNA of the CDR3: TGTGCCACCAGCAGCGACAGGGCTTCCTACGAGCAGTACTTC.